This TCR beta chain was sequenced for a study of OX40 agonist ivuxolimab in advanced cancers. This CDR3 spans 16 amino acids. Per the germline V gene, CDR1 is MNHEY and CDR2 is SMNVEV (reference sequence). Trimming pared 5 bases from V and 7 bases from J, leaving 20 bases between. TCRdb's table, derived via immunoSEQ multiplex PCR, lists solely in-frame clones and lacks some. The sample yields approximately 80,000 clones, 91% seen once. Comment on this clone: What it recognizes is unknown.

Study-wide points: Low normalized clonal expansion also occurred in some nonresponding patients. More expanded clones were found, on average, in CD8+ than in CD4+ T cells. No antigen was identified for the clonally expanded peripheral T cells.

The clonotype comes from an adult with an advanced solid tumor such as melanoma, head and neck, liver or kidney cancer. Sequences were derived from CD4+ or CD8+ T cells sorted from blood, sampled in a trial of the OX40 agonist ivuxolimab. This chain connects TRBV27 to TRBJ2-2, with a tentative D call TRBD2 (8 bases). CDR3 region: CASSLDREGAGGELFF. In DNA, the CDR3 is TGTGCCAGCAGTCTAGATCGGGAGGGGGCAGGCGGGGAGCTGTTTTTT.